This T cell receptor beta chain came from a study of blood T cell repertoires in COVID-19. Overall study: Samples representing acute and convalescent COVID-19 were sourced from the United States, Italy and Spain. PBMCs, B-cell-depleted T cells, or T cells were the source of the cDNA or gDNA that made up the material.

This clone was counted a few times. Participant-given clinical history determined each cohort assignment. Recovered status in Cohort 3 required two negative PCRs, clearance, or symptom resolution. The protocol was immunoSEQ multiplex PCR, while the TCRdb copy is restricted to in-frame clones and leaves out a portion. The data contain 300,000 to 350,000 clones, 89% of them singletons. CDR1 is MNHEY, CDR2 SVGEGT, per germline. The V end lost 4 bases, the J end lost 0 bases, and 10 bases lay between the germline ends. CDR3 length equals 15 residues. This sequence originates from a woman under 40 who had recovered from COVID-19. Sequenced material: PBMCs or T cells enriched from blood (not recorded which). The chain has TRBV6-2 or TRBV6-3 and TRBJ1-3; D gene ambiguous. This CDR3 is CASSFRKSSGNTIYF. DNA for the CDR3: TGTGCCAGCAGTTTCAGGAAAAGCTCTGGAAACACCATATATTTT.